A single sample gave rise to the 5 T cell receptor beta chains below, sequenced in a study of CD8+ T cells in alopecia areata. Extracted RNA was reverse transcribed, and the resulting cDNA served as sequencing template. Sequenced by immunoSEQ multiplex PCR; TCRdb stores in-frame clones only, minus some. The repertoire consists of around 150,000 clones, with 55% to 65% occurring once and the leading ten covering less than 5%. The sample was CD4+ T cells sorted from blood. The source of these receptors is a human donor in good health.

V gene TRBV7-2 combines with J gene TRBJ2-3; perhaps TRBD1 as D (5 bases). CDR3 size: 15 residues. Trimming pared 1 base from V and 2 bases from J, leaving 10 bases between. The germline V gene has CDR1 SGHTA and CDR2 FQGNSA. DNA of the CDR3: TGTGCCAGCAGCTTAGGACAGTTTGTCACAGATACGCAGTATTTT. This translates into CASSLGQFVTDTQYF.

In its sample, this clone was seen a few times. The CDR3 DNA is TGCAGCGTTGTCGGGGTCACCACTGAAGCTTTCTTT. Translated: CSVVGVTTEAFF. The genes are TRBV29-1 and TRBJ1-1; no clear D. The V end lost 4 bases, the J end lost 4 bases, and 10 bases lay between the germline ends. This CDR3 is built from 12 residues. Germline assignment: CDR1 SQVTM and CDR2 ANQGSEA.

The chain recombines TRBV11-2 with TRBJ2-5, with 7 nucleotides matching TRBD1. J gave up 5 bases and V 5 bases, and 14 bases lay outside the gene matches. The CDR3 is 16 residues long. CDR1 and CDR2 from the germline V gene are SGHAT and FQNNGV. CDR3 bases: TGTGCCAGCAGCCCGTACCGGGACAGCCTCCCGGAGACCCAGTACTTC. Its protein product is CASSPYRDSLPETQYF. Filled out from reference TRBV11-2 and TRBJ2-5, the complete variable domain reads EAGVAQSPRYKIIEKRQSVAFWCNPISGHATLYWYQQILGQGPKLLIQFQNNGVVDDSQLPKDRFSAERLKGVDSTLKIQPAKLEDSAVYLCASSPYRDSLPETQYFGPGTRLLVL.

This clone was counted between two and nine times. The genes are TRBV6-5 and TRBJ1-1, with D possibly TRBD1 on 6 matching bases. Trimming shortened V by 0 bases and J by 0 bases, and 8 bases separated the two germline ends. CDR1 and CDR2 (germline): MNHEY, SVGAGI. This CDR3 is built from 15 residues. The CDR3 here is CASSYSQGMNTEAFF. The CDR3 bases are TGTGCCAGCAGTTACTCGCAGGGGATGAACACTGAAGCTTTCTTT.

The chain carries TRBV5-4 and TRBJ1-2, with D uncertain. The CDR3 covers 14 residues. V was pared by 4 bases and J by 4 bases, with 14 bases between. The germline CDR1 and CDR2 sequences are SGHNT and YYREEE (reference sequence). The CDR3 DNA reads as TGTGCCAGCAGCCCGGGAGGACCAGGCTATGGCTACACCTTC. Its translation is CASSPGGPGYGYTF.